The 15 T cell receptor beta chains below come from one sample, sequenced in a study of cytomegalovirus exposure and HLA in healthy donors. PCR involved 60 Vbeta and 13 Jbeta primers. The assay was immunoSEQ multiplex PCR, and TCRdb's table has in-frame clones only and misses some. The table counts around 120,000 clones; 3.6% lies in the top ten. The specimen was PBMCs. The receptors stem from a man aged 18 to 30 in good health and CMV-seronegative.

V gene TRBV19 combines with J gene TRBJ2-1, with D tentatively TRBD2 (5 bases). This CDR3 is built from 17 residues. Germline-derived CDR1 and CDR2 are LNHDA and SQIVND (reference sequence). Trimming stripped 3 bases from V and 0 bases from J, with 15 bases between. CDR3 protein: CASSIPWAGASYNEQFF. The CDR3 coding sequence is TGTGCCAGTAGTATCCCGTGGGCGGGTGCCTCCTACAATGAGCAGTTCTTC.

The genes are TRBV5-4 and TRBJ2-7; TRBD2 is a possible D gene (6 bases). CDR3 length: 14 amino acids. Trimming left V 4 bases short and J 6 bases short, with 17 bases between. The germline V gene encodes CDR1 SGHNT and CDR2 YYREEE (reference sequence). DNA for the CDR3: TGTGCCAGCAGCAGACTAGTCACGAGGGGCGAGCAGTACTTC. This translates into CASSRLVTRGEQYF.

The chain has TRBV5-1 and TRBJ2-3, with a tentative D call TRBD1 (5 bases). This CDR3 comprises 15 residues. Trimming cost V 5 bases and J 0 bases, with 13 bases left between them. The germline V gene has CDR1 SGHRS and CDR2 YFSETQ. CDR3 in DNA: TGCGCCAGCAGACTCACTGGGGCTAGCACAGATACGCAGTATTTT. This codes for CASRLTGASTDTQYF.

V usage is TRBV28 and J usage is TRBJ1-2; D is uncertain. This CDR3 comprises 12 residues. The germline V and J ends were trimmed by 2 bases and 5 bases, with 6 bases remaining between them. Looked up from germline, CDR1 is MDHEN and CDR2 is SYDVKM. The CDR3 region is CASSLPGYGYTF. CDR3 nucleotides: TGTGCCAGCAGTTTACCCGGTTATGGCTACACCTTC.

The rearrangement links TRBV27 to TRBJ1-4; D may be TRBD1 (6 bases). Germline V gene data show CDR1 as MNHEY and CDR2 as SMNVEV (reference sequence). The V gene lost 5 bases and the J gene lost 1 base, with 14 bases spanning the gap. This CDR3 comprises 16 residues. CDR3 DNA: TGTGCCAGCAGTCCCCGATTACAGGGAACTAATGAAAAACTGTTTTTT. This codes for CASSPRLQGTNEKLFF.

The chain links TRBV9 to TRBJ1-5, with D hard to call. The CDR3 runs to 13 residues. Germline-derived CDR1 and CDR2 are SGDLS and YYNGEE. Trimming removed 4 bases from V and 4 bases from J, with 9 bases in between. This chain's CDR3 is CASSPDTNQPQHF. The CDR3 region has the DNA TGTGCCAGCAGCCCCGACACAAATCAGCCCCAGCATTTT. Full variable domain (remainder filled in from reference TRBV9 and TRBJ1-5): DSGVTQTPKHLITATGQRVTLRCSPRSGDLSVYWYQQSLDQGLQFLIQYYNGEERAKGNILERFSAQQFPDLHSELNLSSLELGDSALYFCASSPDTNQPQHFGDGTRLSIL.

The chain is built from TRBV6-1 and TRBJ2-7; no firm D call. Germline V gene sequence: CDR1 MNHNS, CDR2 SASEGT. V was pared by 11 bases and J by 1 base, with 15 bases between. The CDR3 consists of 13 residues. CDR3: CALSRKPSYEQYF. CDR3 in DNA: TGTGCCCTCAGCAGGAAACCTTCCTACGAGCAGTACTTC.

The genes are TRBV5-6 and TRBJ2-7; D is perhaps TRBD1 (6 bases). CDR3 size: 13 residues. Deletions cut 2 bases from V and 3 bases from J, with 9 bases between. The germline V gene encodes CDR1 SGHDT and CDR2 YYEEEE. The chain's CDR3 is CASSFGQIYEQYF. DNA for the CDR3: TGTGCCAGCAGCTTCGGACAGATCTACGAGCAGTACTTC.

The chain recombines TRBV5-1 with TRBJ2-1; 8 nucleotides align to TRBD2. CDR3 length: 16 amino acids. Trimming removed 0 bases from V and 3 bases from J; junction bases left unmatched: 5. Germline V gene data show CDR1 as SGHRS and CDR2 as YFSETQ. The CDR3 nucleotides are TGCGCCAGCAGCTTGGCCGGGACTAGATACTACAATGAGCAGTTCTTC. It encodes CASSLAGTRYYNEQFF.

The rearrangement joins TRBV5-4 to TRBJ2-3, with D possibly TRBD1 on 5 matching bases. V gave up 5 bases and J gave up 6 bases, with 13 bases separating them. The CDR3 extends over 13 amino acids. The germline gives CDR1 SGHNT, CDR2 YYREEE (reference sequence). The CDR3 reads CASRPDRQDTQYF. The CDR3 bases are TGTGCCAGCAGACCTGACAGACAGGATACGCAGTATTTT.

The chain has TRBV13 and TRBJ2-1; no reliable D call. The CDR3 loop spans 15 amino acids. Germline CDR1 is PRHDT and CDR2 is FYEKMQ (reference sequence). Trimming removed 7 bases from V and 0 bases from J, with 13 bases in between. The CDR3 region is CASTRELSSYNEQFF. DNA for the CDR3: TGTGCCAGCACCCGCGAGCTGAGCTCCTACAATGAGCAGTTCTTC.

This chain uses TRBV5-1 with TRBJ1-1; 12 bases line up with TRBD1. V lost 3 bases and J lost 5; bases outside the gene matches: 11. Germline V gene lookup returns CDR1 SGHRS and CDR2 YFSETQ. CDR3 size: 17 residues. The CDR3 protein is CASSYLGTGGRSTEAFF. CDR3 sequence (DNA): TGCGCCAGCAGCTACTTAGGGACAGGGGGCCGGTCGACTGAAGCTTTCTTT.

The chain has TRBV10-1 and TRBJ2-1; possibly TRBD1 for D (5 bases). V was trimmed by 5 bases and J by 11 bases, leaving 10 bases between them. The CDR3 is made up of 11 amino acids. Germline CDR1 and CDR2: WNHNN and SYGVQD (reference sequence). In nucleotides, the CDR3 is TGCGCCAGCAGTAGGGGCTCCCAGCAGTTCTTC. This codes for CASSRGSQQFF.

The chain carries TRBV6-1 and TRBJ2-5, with D possibly matching TRBD1 (7 bases). V was shortened by 8 bases and J by 5 bases, with 21 bases between the two germline ends. The CDR3 is 15 amino acids. Germline-derived CDR1 and CDR2 are MNHNS and SASEGT. The CDR3 loop reads CASAEGGGGKETQYF. As DNA, the CDR3 is TGTGCCAGCGCGGAGGGTGGAGGGGGCAAGGAGACCCAGTACTTC.

The chain employs TRBV18 and TRBJ2-1; 10 nucleotides agree with TRBD2. The V gene's germline CDR1 is KGHSH and CDR2 LQKENI. The CDR3 spans 14 residues. Trimming cost V 5 bases and J 10 bases; bases outside gene matches: 8. As DNA, the CDR3 is TGTGCCAGCTCAGGTCTAGCGGGAGAGGGGGAGCAGTTCTTC. Its translation: CASSGLAGEGEQFF. The full variable domain, in which reference TRBV18 and TRBJ2-1 provide the parts outside the CDR3, is NAGVMQNPRHLVRRRGQEARLRCSPMKGHSHVYWYRQLPEEGLKFMVYLQKENIIDESGMPKERFSAEFPKEGPSILRIQQVVRGDSAAYFCASSGLAGEGEQFFGPGTRLTVL.